Described below is a single TCR beta chain sequence and its context. No antigen is known for it. One base away there is no much larger clone; base qualities are not given. Receptor amplification or capture employed PCR. At the Johns Hopkins FTIC core, DNA from the cultured CD4+ T cells underwent TCR sequencing with the Oncomine TCR Beta short-read assay. The QIAamp micro DNA kit was used to extract genomic DNA from the cultured CD4+ T cells. Oncomine TCR Beta libraries from cultured CD4+ T cells were pooled with unique dual indexes and sequenced on an Illumina iSeq 100. In the paper's pipeline: Non-productive sequences were filtered out, and CDR3s that did not start with C, did not end with F or W, or were shorter than 7 amino acids were discarded. The MANAFEST web application was used to identify antigen-specific clonotypes by comparing peptide-stimulated wells against reference wells and other culture wells. For a clone to be called positive, the clone needed an FDR below 0.05, an odds ratio above 5, and a productive frequency above 0.1% in at least two of three replicate wells. Clonotypes that were significantly expanded in both SARS-CoV-2 spike wells and at least one common cold coronavirus spike condition were defined as cross-reactive. Levenshtein distances (stringdist) and unrooted phylogenetic trees (ape) in R version 3.6.1 were used to assess CDR3 homology. The public reads were reprocessed in TCRdb via fastp at Q25 and MiXCR, keeping in-frame beta chains. All rows with the same CDR3 protein become a single entry with the most common DNA and genes. In this record, the V and J calls reflect TCRdb's handling and not the investigators' own analysis. The sample table shows about 14,000 distinct CDR3 sequences, and approximately 55% are seen once. Jointly, the top ten make up roughly a tenth of the sample.

Sample treatment or condition, as interpreted from the label and publication: roughly 10-day PBMC culture with coronavirus spike peptide pools or control peptides (ViraFEST assay). To expand antigen-specific T cells with peptide pools and then pick out the expanded clonotypes through TCR sequencing, the study relied on the ViraFEST assay. The convalescent patients' positive SARS-CoV-2 PCR tests fell between March and December 2020, which was before the Alpha, Beta and Delta variants emerged in the United States. Each well held some 2 million PBMCs cultured with around 9 ug/ml peptide pools in IMDM containing around 5% human AB serum and about 10 IU/ml IL-2. On days 3 and 7, half of the culture medium was replaced with fresh IL-2-containing medium. After around 11 days of culture, CD4+ T cells were isolated by negative selection with the EasySep CD4+ T cell isolation kit. Ficoll-Paque Plus gradient centrifugation was used to isolate PBMCs from whole blood, and the isolated PBMCs were then either used fresh or cryopreserved at -140C. In general, triplicate wells were set up for every culture condition.

This entry comes from a study of vaccination and CD4 T cells after COVID-19 (dated by TCRdb to 2022 to 2024). Some background on the complete study: Convalescent patients had a positive SARS-CoV-2 result on nasal swab PCR, and of these patients, several had mild disease and one had severe disease. In more than eight COVID-19 convalescent patients and a few infection-naive healthy vaccine recipients, researchers compared the spike-specific CD4+ TCR repertoire from before mRNA vaccination with the repertoire from after. Post-vaccine blood samples were taken a median of about 77 days after the second vaccine dose, with a range of roughly 13 to 250 days. Culture stimuli were overlapping spike peptide pools from SARS-CoV-2 and from the common cold coronaviruses HCoV-NL63, HCoV-OC43 and HCoV-229E. Post-COVID blood samples from convalescent patients were collected a median of around 100 days after diagnosis, with a range of 35 to 161 days. Two doses of either the Pfizer-BioNTech BNT162b2 vaccine (n=8) or the Moderna mRNA-1273 vaccine (n=2) were administered to participants. The convalescent cohort included six males and four females, with two Hispanic individuals, seven Caucasians, two Asians and one multiracial person. Control cultures used a CEFX viral epitope pool as positive control, an HIV-1 Nef peptide pool as negative control, or no peptide. General study outcomes and caveats: In convalescent patients, a median approximately 89% of post-vaccine SARS-CoV-2-reactive clones were detected only after vaccination, suggesting vaccine-specific priming. Only a relatively small number of convalescent patients were included in the study, and early timepoints following natural infection were not analyzed. The median count of SARS-CoV-2-reactive clonotypes went up from under 25 after infection to 35 to 40 after vaccination, although the change was not significant. In convalescent patients, nearly all vaccine-specific clones (304 of 307) were found to be mono-reactive for SARS-CoV-2 spike rather than cross-reactive with common cold coronaviruses.

V is clipped by 2 bases and J by 4 bases, and the sequence between their germline boundaries is 10 bases long. CDR1 and CDR2 were assigned from the germline V gene as SGHNT and YENEEA. Its CDR3 holds 14 amino acids, cysteine through phenylalanine. Only the CDR3 portion is preserved as DNA: 42 bases, with reading frame beginning at the first base. The V gene is TRBV11-3 and the J gene is TRBJ2-3; the D segment could be TRBD2, given 6 matching bases. The sample taken for sequencing was CD4+ T cells from blood, cultured in vitro. The receptor was isolated from a human donor who had recovered from COVID-19. The CDR3 in this case is CASSLSGSADTQYF. Here is the DNA: TGTGCCAGCAGCTTAAGCGGGTCCGCAGATACGCAGTATTTT.